This TCR beta chain appears in the sequencing data of a study of regulatory T cells in long-lasting Graves disease (dated by TCRdb to about 2021). Regarding the study in general: Patients with newly diagnosed Graves' disease had been on antithyroid drugs for under 3 months. This study used TCR sequencing and RNA sequencing of peripheral blood to compare persistent Graves' disease patients against newly diagnosed Graves' disease patients. The study was registered as a clinical trial and conducted in China. A total of 33 samples underwent TCR sequencing, from roughly 13 patients with persistent Graves' disease and some 20 patients with newly diagnosed Graves' disease.

This clonotype was recorded at least ten times. Its antigen has not been determined. Per-nucleotide qualities are absent, and no much larger clonotype sits a single base away. Beyond this particular receptor, the publication reports: Compared with newly diagnosed patients, patients with persistent Graves' disease had lower TCR Shannon entropy and fewer highly expanded clones, which suggests clonal expansion. Persistent disease showed preferential use of TRBV28, TRBJ1-2 and TRBJ2-5, whereas newly diagnosed disease favored TRBV20-1 and TRBJ2-1. As a limitation, the authors acknowledged that the small sample size may reduce accuracy. Sequencing and analysis were restricted to the TCR beta chain. More public clonotypes were shared among persistent patients (roughly 2,700) than among newly diagnosed patients (just under 1,000). The study examined only peripheral blood because the primary lesion, thyroid tissue, could not be accessed.

V loses 3 bases of germline sequence and J loses 1 base, and the interval between the two ends is 6 bases. Via the germline V gene (reference sequence), CDR1 is LNHDA and CDR2 SQIVND. The CDR3 covers 13 residues, taking in both the cysteine and the phenylalanine. Only the CDR3 region is kept as DNA, spanning 39 bases read in frame from base 1. The protocol used for the library was multiplex PCR. The sequencer listed for this sample is Illumina HiSeq 4000. iRepertoire HTBI primers and Arm-PCR amplification of CDR3 regions were used to construct TCR beta libraries. Gel purification was performed on PCR products prior to sequencing. Turning to the authors' computational methods: Gene usage analysis of CDR3 amino acid clonotypes used the 55 to 65 TRBV and 11 to 15 TRBJ segments found across samples. COPE and FqMerger were used to merge the filtered high-quality paired reads into contigs. BLAST was used to align contigs to IMGT TRBV, TRBD and TRBJ reference genes, with CDR3 defined following IMGT. Highly expanded clones were defined as clonotypes with a frequency above 0.1%. Shannon entropy served as the measure of repertoire diversity, while the Gini coefficient captured V-J evenness. A clonotype found in more than one individual was treated as public. The public sequencing data were trimmed at Q25 with fastp and processed into clonotypes with MiXCR by TCRdb, which kept only in-frame beta chains. Duplicate CDR3 protein sequences are folded into a single record with the most common DNA and genes. TCRdb assigned the V and J calls; the authors' analysis was not used. This sample comprises 390,000 or so distinct CDR3 sequences, about 12% of them detected only once. The ten largest make up over 15% of the sample.

This sample's time point label indicates: newly diagnosed GD, antithyroid drugs for less than 3 months. For both TCR sequencing and RNA sequencing, RNA was extracted from PBMCs in TRIzol. The diagnosis of Graves' disease followed American Thyroid Association guidelines. Patients for the study were recruited at an endocrinology department in Xi'an, China. From each patient, nine milliliters of peripheral blood was collected into an EDTA anticoagulant tube. Ficoll Paque Plus density gradient separation was used to isolate PBMCs, and no further T cell sorting was done. An Agilent 2100 Bioanalyzer and agarose gel were used to assess RNA quality, and a NanoDrop 2000 was used to measure RNA concentration. These data also formed part of another study, on T cells in Graves' hyperthyroidism and ophthalmopathy. The second source states: Stable Graves' hyperthyroidism was defined as no progression to ophthalmopathy during 18 months of follow-up. The hyperthyroidism patients were between 18 and 65 years old and newly diagnosed, with a disease duration of less than 2 months. The study excluded patients with uncontrolled infections, other autoimmune diseases, pregnancy or lactation. Diagnoses were based on clinical symptoms, serum thyroxine and TRAb, thyroid ultrasound and orbital computed tomography. A first-round RT-PCR of the TCR CDR3 used the HTBI primer set with the Qiagen OneStep RT-PCR kit. Most expanded thyroid clonotypes (frequency above 0.001) were also found in blood, which suggests that blood repertoires may mirror thyroid immune responses. In cross-validation, a model built on a 13 V-J signature told ophthalmopathy apart from stable hyperthyroidism with approximately 90% sensitivity and about 81% specificity, and in testing the same model reached 80%/75%. In validation, progression to ophthalmopathy was predicted by the model with 65% to 71% sensitivity and 72% to 80% specificity, a median of around 6.5 months before onset. To identify TCR V-J signatures that set the groups apart, the researchers used a discovery cohort of 90 to 100 patients, made up of approximately 43 with Graves' ophthalmopathy and some 58 with stable Graves' hyperthyroidism. Prospective prediction of ophthalmopathy was tested in an independent validation cohort consisting of 18 hyperthyroidism patients and approximately 16 patients who later progressed to ophthalmopathy. The approximately 95 discovery patients were divided at random into training and test sets in a 7:3 ratio. In addition, the study compared T-cell repertoires in thyroid tissue and in blood from over 5 Graves' hyperthyroidism patients. Following sampling, methimazole starting at 30 mg daily was given to hyperthyroidism patients, and high-dose intravenous methylprednisolone was given to ophthalmopathy patients. The libraries were constructed in a second round of multiplex PCR and then size-selected and purified. Paired-end sequencing of the libraries was performed with 100 bp reads on an Illumina HiSeq2000. Raw data were processed with SOAPnuke, discarding reads with adapters, uncalled bases, mean Phred below 15, or no exact constant-primer or identifier match. High-quality paired reads were merged using COPE v1.2.5, and each unique nucleotide sequence was defined as a clonotype. MiTCR v1.1 was used to align clonotypes to the IMGT TRBV, TRBD and TRBJ reference segments. Only V-J combinations with frequency above 0.0001, covering about 99% of repertoires, were analysed. A TCS score was defined as the ratio between F50 (clonal expansion) and ExV (chaos), using BLOSUM62-based TCRdist between CDR3 peptides within each V-J. Welch's t-statistics and random forest reduced roughly 540 V-J features to 13, which were used in a naive Bayes classifier (R e1071). No statistical method was used to set the sample size in advance, and investigators knew the group allocation. TCR Vbeta CDR3 sequencing of 130 to 150 peripheral blood samples (over 40 ophthalmopathy, 70 to 85 hyperthyroidism and roughly 17 progressor patients) is reported in the paper.

Material: peripheral blood mononuclear cells (PBMCs), obtained at new diagnosis, from a patient treated with antithyroid drugs. The chain joins TRBV19 to TRBJ1-1, with no confidently assigned D gene. The sequence was obtained from a woman between 18 and 30 years old with Graves disease. Donor details come from another sample of the same person, matched by shared clones. The CDR3 reads as follows: CASSIAQNTEAFF. Read as DNA, the sequence is TGTGCCAGTAGTATCGCCCAGAACACTGAAGCTTTCTTT.